The 5 T cell receptor beta chains given below trace back to one sample, sequenced in a study of OX40 agonist ivuxolimab in advanced cancers. This table comes from immunoSEQ multiplex PCR, and its TCRdb copy is limited to in-frame clones, with some not included. The table records tens of thousands of clones, 90% to 95% of them present only once. The input for sequencing was CD4+ or CD8+ T cells sorted from blood, taken in a trial of the OX40 agonist ivuxolimab. All receptors derive from an adult with an advanced solid tumor such as melanoma, head and neck, liver or kidney cancer.

The genes are TRBV19 and TRBJ1-3; possibly TRBD1 for D (6 bases). This CDR3 is built from 15 residues. Trimming removed 3 bases from V and 0 bases from J, with 9 bases in between. The germline CDR1 and CDR2 sequences are LNHDA and SQIVND (reference sequence). The CDR3 protein is CASSMIGGSGNTIYF. The CDR3 nucleotides read TGTGCCAGTAGTATGATAGGGGGCTCTGGAAACACCATATATTTT. The full variable domain, its missing parts supplied by reference TRBV19 and TRBJ1-3, is DGGITQSPKYLFRKEGQNVTLSCEQNLNHDAMYWYRQDPGQGLRLIYYSQIVNDFQKGDIAEGYSVSREKKESFPLTVTSAQKNPTAFYLCASSMIGGSGNTIYFGEGSWLTVV.

The J gene is TRBJ1-3, the V gene TRBV29-1; 9 bases are a match to TRBD1. The CDR3 contains 14 residues. Germline V CDR1 and CDR2: SQVTM, ANQGSEA. V shed 7 bases and J 2 bases; nucleotides not matched to a gene: 6. The CDR3 DNA follows: TGCAGCGCCGAAGGGACAGGGACTGGAAACACCATATATTTT. It codes for CSAEGTGTGNTIYF.

V is TRBV5-1 and J is TRBJ2-2; D unresolved. Germline V gene data show CDR1 as SGHRS and CDR2 as YFSETQ. CDR3 length equals 12 residues. Trimming shortened V by 3 bases and J by 7 bases, and 7 bases separated the two germline ends. This chain's CDR3 is CASSSASGELFF. CDR3 nucleotide sequence: TGCGCCAGCAGCTCCGCCAGCGGGGAGCTGTTTTTT.

This chain links TRBV27 with TRBJ2-1; D may be TRBD1 (5 bases). Trimming took off 6 bases at V and 5 bases at J, with 14 bases between the two ends. This CDR3 contains 14 residues. Germline-derived CDR1 and CDR2 are MNHEY and SMNVEV (reference sequence). The CDR3 nucleotides are TGTGCCAGCAGACGGAAGACAGAGAACAATGAGCAGTTCTTC. Residues: CASRRKTENNEQFF.

CDR3 in DNA: TGCGCCAGCAGCTTATCCCCCGAGGCAGATACGCAGTATTTT. Protein product: CASSLSPEADTQYF. This chain connects TRBV5-1 to TRBJ2-3, with unresolved D. This CDR3 contains 14 residues. The V gene's germline CDR1 is SGHRS and CDR2 YFSETQ. Deletions cut 2 bases from V and 4 bases from J, with 11 bases between.